The T cell receptor beta chain under discussion was sequenced for a study of OX40 agonist ivuxolimab in advanced cancers. Study summary: Three patients, one with hepatocellular carcinoma and two with cutaneous melanoma, achieved partial responses. General study points: Some patients without response likewise showed low normalized clonal expansion. The investigators did not determine what antigen specificity the expanded peripheral T cells had. Researchers report that CD8+ T cells had, on average, more expanded clones than CD4+.

Germline V gene sequence: CDR1 MGHRA, CDR2 YSYEKL. The V end was cut by 0 bases, the J end by 2 bases, with 11 bases between. The CDR3 contains 15 residues. This clone was detected once. Its matching antigen is unknown. Only in-frame clones appear in the TCRdb table, and some are missing; sequencing was by immunoSEQ multiplex PCR. The sample holds 42,000 or so clones, just over 85% seen once. This clonotype originated in an adult with an advanced solid tumor such as melanoma, head and neck, liver or kidney cancer. The sequencing used CD4+ or CD8+ T cells sorted from blood, collected in a trial of the OX40 agonist ivuxolimab. The chain recombines TRBV4-1 with TRBJ2-7; D is ambiguous. The CDR3 here is CASSQDSQIPYEQYF. As DNA, the CDR3 is TGCGCCAGCAGCCAAGATTCCCAGATCCCCTACGAGCAGTACTTC.